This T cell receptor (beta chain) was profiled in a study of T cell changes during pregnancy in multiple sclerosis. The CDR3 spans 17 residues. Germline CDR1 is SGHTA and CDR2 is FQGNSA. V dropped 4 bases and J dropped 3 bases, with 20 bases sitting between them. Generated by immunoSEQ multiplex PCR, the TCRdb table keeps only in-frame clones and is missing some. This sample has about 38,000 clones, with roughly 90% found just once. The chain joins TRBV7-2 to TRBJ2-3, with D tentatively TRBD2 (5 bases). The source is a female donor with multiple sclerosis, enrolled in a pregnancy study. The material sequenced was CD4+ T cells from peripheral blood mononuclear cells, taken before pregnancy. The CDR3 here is CASSSRWRWGITDTQYF. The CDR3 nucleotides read TGTGCCAGCAGCTCCCGCTGGAGGTGGGGTATAACAGATACGCAGTATTTT.